This record looks at one T cell receptor beta chain sequence and its context. No antigen is known for it. Library preparation for TCR beta used quantitative 5'-RACE with molecular barcodes. TCRdb re-analysed the 5' RACE reads in MiXCR, keeping a single row per CDR3 protein. The sample yields 650,000 to 800,000 distinct CDR3 sequences, 19% seen once. The data originate from a study of CD8 T cells in ankylosing spondylitis. Study conclusions and caveats: A motif of eight highly homologous TCR beta variants was seen as apparently characteristic of ankylosing spondylitis blood. Disease-linked clones were reportedly significantly enriched in matched ankylosing spondylitis synovial fluid. As for the disease-linked clones, they showed a CD8+ phenotype and occurred at relatively low frequencies in peripheral blood.

This CDR3 spans 17 amino acids. Germline CDR1 is LNHNV and CDR2 is YYDKDF (reference sequence). V gave up 5 bases and J gave up 0 bases, with 19 bases separating them. The receptor was derived from a male donor with ankylosing spondylitis. The chain uses TRBV15 and TRBJ2-5, with a tentative D call TRBD1 (6 bases). Sequenced: blood, either unsorted or a sorted T cell fraction (not recorded which). The chain's CDR3 is CATSRQNRVLYQETQYF. The CDR3 coding sequence is TGTGCCACCAGCCGCCAAAACAGGGTTTTGTACCAAGAGACCCAGTACTTC. Together with reference TRBV15 and TRBJ2-5, the CDR3 gives the full variable domain: DAMVIQNPRYQVTQFGKPVTLSCSQTLNHNVMYWYQQKSSQAPKLLFHYYDKDFNNEADTPDNFQSRRPNTSFCFLDIRSPGLGDTAMYLCATSRQNRVLYQETQYFGPGTRLLVL.